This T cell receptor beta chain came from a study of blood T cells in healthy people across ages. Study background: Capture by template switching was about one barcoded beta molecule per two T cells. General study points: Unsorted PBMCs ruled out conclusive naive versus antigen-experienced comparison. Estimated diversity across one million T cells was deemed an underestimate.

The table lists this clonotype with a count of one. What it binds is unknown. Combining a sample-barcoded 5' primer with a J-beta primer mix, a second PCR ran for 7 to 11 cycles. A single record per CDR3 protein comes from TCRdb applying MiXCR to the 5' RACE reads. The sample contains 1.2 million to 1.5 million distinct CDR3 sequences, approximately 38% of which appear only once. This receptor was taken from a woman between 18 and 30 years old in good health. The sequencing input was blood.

The CDR3 DNA sequence: TGTGCCAGCAGTGAAGCGCTTGGGGTACTGGGGACCCAGTACTTC. Translating gives CASSEALGVLGTQYF. The genes are TRBV6-1 and TRBJ2-5; D gene unclear. V was pared by 0 bases and J by 7 bases, with 15 bases between. Germline lookup yields CDR1 MNHNS and CDR2 SASEGT. CDR3 length: 15 residues.